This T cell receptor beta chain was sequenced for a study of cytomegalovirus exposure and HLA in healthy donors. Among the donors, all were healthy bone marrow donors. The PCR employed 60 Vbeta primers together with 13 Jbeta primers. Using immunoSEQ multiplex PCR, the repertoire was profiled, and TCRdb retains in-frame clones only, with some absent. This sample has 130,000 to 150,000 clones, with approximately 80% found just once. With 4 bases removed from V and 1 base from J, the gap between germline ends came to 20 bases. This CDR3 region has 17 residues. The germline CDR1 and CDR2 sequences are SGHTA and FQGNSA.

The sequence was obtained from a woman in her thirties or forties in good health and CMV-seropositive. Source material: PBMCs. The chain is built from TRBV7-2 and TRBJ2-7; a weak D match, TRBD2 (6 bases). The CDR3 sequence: CASSSSSEGIRSYEQYF. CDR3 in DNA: TGTGCCAGCAGCTCCTCCTCGGAGGGGATACGATCCTACGAGCAGTACTTC.